This TCR beta chain was captured in a study of PD-1 blockade in classical Hodgkin lymphoma. Study-level points and caveats: Baseline TCR diversity was reportedly lower in newly diagnosed patients than healthy donors. The diversity seen at baseline in complete responders resembled that of newly diagnosed patients.

The patients all showed relapse after autologous stem cell transplantation, while their brentuximab vedotin exposure varied. As regards this clone: Antigen specificity is unknown.

Repertoires were generated with immunoSEQ multiplex PCR, while TCRdb's copy carries only in-frame clones and drops some. The sample includes 5,500 to 8,000 clones, about four fifths of them seen just once. V was trimmed by 0 bases and J by 5 bases, leaving 14 bases between them. Germline CDR1 and CDR2: SGHNT and YYREEE (reference sequence). The CDR3 covers 15 residues. The clonotype originates from a human donor with classical Hodgkin lymphoma. The genes are TRBV5-4 and TRBJ1-2, with D possibly TRBD1 on 6 matching bases. The sample consisted of peripheral blood mononuclear cells (PBMCs), taken at baseline. Here the CDR3 reads CASSLAGGSGYGYTF. The CDR3 DNA follows: TGTGCCAGCAGCTTGGCCGGGGGCTCGGGGTATGGCTACACCTTC. The whole variable domain, filled in from reference TRBV5-4 and TRBJ1-2, reads ETGVTQSPTHLIKTRGQQVTLRCSSQSGHNTVSWYQQALGQGPQFIFQYYREEENGRGNFPPRFSGLQFPNYSSELNVNALELDDSALYLCASSLAGGSGYGYTFGSGTRLTVV.